This TCR beta chain was observed in a study of shared clonotypes between healthy human individuals. Overall study findings and caveats: The study drew on few donors, limiting represented genetic and exposure-history diversity.

Under the authors' procedure: ImmunoSEQ yielded junction-only sequences lacking quality scores, so filtering differed. Some clones are missing from TCRdb's copy, which holds only in-frame ones; the method was immunoSEQ multiplex PCR. V, J and clone size derive from that table, while D and trimming were established from the DNA sequence. Among hundreds of thousands of clones listed, around 67% were seen once. Note on this clone: Its antigen is still unknown. Additional DNA sequences in this sample encode the identical CDR3.

The CDR3 covers 17 residues. Unmatched junction bases numbered 11, after V lost 5 bases and J lost 0 bases. Germline V gene lookup returns CDR1 ENHRY and CDR2 SYGVKD. V gene TRBV10-3 combines with J gene TRBJ2-7; 9 bases are a match to TRBD1. This receptor was identified in a man younger than 40 in good health. The specimen was memory CD4+ T cells sorted from blood. Subset specified: CD45RA-negative fraction. The CDR3 DNA reads TGTGCCATCAGTCCGCACCTCTTGACAGGGGGCTCCTACGAGCAGTACTTC. It translates to CAISPHLLTGGSYEQYF.